Shown below are 24 T cell receptor beta chains from a single sample sequenced in a study of tumor-infiltrating lymphocytes in glioblastoma multiforme (TCRdb year 2017). TCRdb names Illumina HiSeq 2500 as the instrument used. TCRB libraries were built from RNA via three nested multiplex PCR rounds using a modified ARM-PCR protocol with multiple V-beta primers and a C-beta primer. TCRdb passed the public sequencing reads through fastp at Q25 and MiXCR, retaining productive beta sequences. A single entry per CDR3 protein holds the most common genes and DNA from its merged rows. For this sample the table gives around 30,000 distinct CDR3 sequences, of which roughly two thirds were detected only once. Approximately 35% of the sample belongs to the ten largest clones. The sample consisted of brain tumor tissue. These receptors came from a male donor with glioblastoma.

This chain joins TRBV29-1 and TRBJ2-7; TRBD1 matches 7 bases. Per germline, CDR1 SQVTM and CDR2 ANQGSEA. The CDR3 has 13 amino acids. The V segment lost 5 bases and the J segment 1 base; nucleotides outside the gene matches: 5. This chain's CDR3 is CSVSWDSSYEQYF. CDR3 coding DNA: TGCAGCGTTTCATGGGACAGTTCCTACGAGCAGTACTTC.

This clonotype was seen ten or more times. The V call is TRBV10-1, the J call TRBJ2-2; a weak D match, TRBD1 (6 bases). The CDR3 is made up of 15 amino acids. CDR1 and CDR2 from the germline V gene are WNHNN and SYGVQD (reference sequence). V was shortened by 0 bases and J by 5 bases, with 10 bases between the two germline ends. CDR3 region: CASSESGRGTGELFF. As DNA, the CDR3 is TGCGCCAGCAGTGAGTCAGGCAGGGGAACCGGGGAGCTGTTTTTT.

Regarding this clonotype: Because it lacks the conserved phenylalanine or tryptophan at the end, this CDR3 is likely a read error. This rearrangement joins TRBV20-1 to TRBJ2-7; weak D call: TRBD2 (6 bases). This CDR3 contains 15 residues. The V end lost 3 bases, the J end lost 7 bases, and 22 bases lay between the germline ends. From germline, CDR1 is DFQATT and CDR2 SNEGSKA (reference sequence). CDR3 sequence: CSASTFGSTAVEQYL. In DNA form, the CDR3 reads TGCAGTGCTAGCACGTTCGGGAGTACGGCCGTTGAGCAGTACCTC.

About this clonotype: The junction and the germline gene differ at one end; a read error may be behind it. The V call is TRBV7-9, the J call TRBJ1-4; D unclear. This CDR3 is built from 14 residues. The germline CDR1 and CDR2 sequences are SEHNR and FQNEAQ (reference sequence). The CDR3 coding sequence is TGTGCCAGCAGCTTACGGCGTGAGAATGATAAACTGTTTTTT. It specifies CASSLRRENDKLFF.

About this clonotype itself: At one of its ends the junction is not consistent with the germline gene, which may arise from a read error. V is TRBV5-1 and J is TRBJ2-3; D is unclear. Germline-derived CDR1 and CDR2 are SGHRS and YFSETQ. This CDR3 region has 14 residues. CDR3 loop: CASSPQSGTNTQYF. The CDR3 DNA reads as TGCGCCAGCAGCCCGCAGTCAGGCACAAATACGCAGTATTTT.

This clonotype was counted at least ten times. The chain uses TRBV28 and TRBJ1-4; a weak D match, TRBD1 (6 bases). CDR3 size: 12 residues. Looked up from germline, CDR1 is MDHEN and CDR2 is SYDVKM. Trimming pared 7 bases from V and 4 bases from J, leaving 7 bases between. CDR3 sequence: CASMDSNEKLFF. The CDR3 DNA reads as TGTGCCAGCATGGACAGTAATGAAAAACTGTTTTTT.

This clonotype was detected many times. This sequence joins TRBV5-1 and TRBJ2-2; D remains unclear. This CDR3 is 16 amino acids long. Germline CDR1 reads SGHRS; CDR2 reads YFSETQ. With 1 base removed from V and 1 base from J, the gap between germline ends came to 11 bases. Here the CDR3 reads CASSLRPVQNTGELFF. In nucleotides, the CDR3 is TGCGCCAGCAGCTTGCGTCCGGTTCAGAACACCGGGGAGCTGTTTTTT.

As for this clonotype: The junction departs from the called germline gene at one end, perhaps through a read error. This sequence joins TRBV20-1 and TRBJ1-5; 7 bases are shared with TRBD1. The CDR3 contains 18 residues. CDR1 is DFQATT and CDR2 is SNEGSKA in the germline V gene (reference sequence). Written as DNA, the CDR3 is TGCAGTGCTGTACCGGGACAGCGTAGAGGGTATAGCGATCAGCCCCAGCACTTT. Translated, it gives CSAVPGQRRGYSDQPQHF.

This clonotype has a count of ten or more. This rearrangement joins TRBV7-9 to TRBJ2-1, with D tentatively TRBD2 (6 bases). CDR1 is SEHNR, CDR2 FQNEAQ, per germline (reference sequence). V was shortened by 5 bases and J by 6 bases, with 11 bases between the two germline ends. The length of the CDR3 is 13 residues. The CDR3 spells CASSPGEANEQFF. For the CDR3, the DNA is TGTGCCAGCAGCCCCGGGGAGGCCAATGAGCAGTTCTTC.

This clonotype is categorized as large (0.1 to 1%). This chain uses TRBV10-2 with TRBJ2-3, with D perhaps TRBD1 (6 bases). From germline, CDR1 is WSHSY and CDR2 SAAADI. This CDR3 contains 15 residues. Trimming took 2 bases from V and 4 from J, leaving 13 bases between them. The CDR3 sequence: CASSEAGAGADTQYF. DNA of the CDR3: TGCGCCAGCAGTGAGGCAGGGGCCGGGGCAGATACGCAGTATTTT.

This clonotype was observed a handful of times. DNA of the CDR3: TGTGCCAGCATCCTTGACAGACTTAACACTGAAGCTTTCTTT. Translation: CASILDRLNTEAFF. J is TRBJ1-1 and V is TRBV11-2; perhaps TRBD1 as D (5 bases). The ends were cut back, 7 bases at V and 2 bases at J, with 14 bases in the middle. The CDR3 extends over 14 amino acids. Germline V CDR1 and CDR2: SGHAT, FQNNGV.

Worth noting for this clonotype: The junction departs from germline at one end; a sequencing error may be responsible. The chain links TRBV19 to TRBJ2-2, with D maybe TRBD1 (5 bases). This CDR3 comprises 16 residues. CDR1 and CDR2 from the germline V gene are LNHDA and SQIVND (reference sequence). The CDR3 coding sequence is TGTGCCAATAGTATATGGGGCAGTTCGAACACCGGGGAGCTGTTTTTT. Translated, it gives CANSIWGSSNTGELFF.

V is TRBV20-1 and J is TRBJ2-1; no definite D call. V dropped 6 bases and J dropped 5 bases, with 14 bases sitting between them. The CDR3 runs 13 residues. Germline assignment: CDR1 DFQATT and CDR2 SNEGSKA (reference sequence). CDR3 DNA: TGCAGTGCCGCCGCCGACTGCAACAATGAGCAGTTCTTC. Residues: CSAAADCNNEQFF.

The count of this clonotype is one. The final CDR3 position lacks the conserved phenylalanine or tryptophan, pointing to a likely read error. This chain uses TRBV5-5 with TRBJ2-7; 7 nucleotides align to TRBD1. Per germline, CDR1 SGHKS and CDR2 YYEKEE (reference sequence). This CDR3 has 13 amino acids. CDR3 in DNA: TGTGCCATCAGCTTGGGACAGATGTACGAGCAGTACTCC. This gives the protein CAISLGQMYEQYS.

This clonotype was counted only a few times. The chain carries TRBV11-2 and TRBJ2-7; D may be TRBD1 (5 bases). In germline, CDR1 is SGHAT, CDR2 FQNNGV. Trimming removed 5 bases at V and 9 bases at J, with 14 bases between. This CDR3 spans 12 amino acids. The CDR3 DNA follows: TGTGCCAGCAGCCCTCAGGGATTCTGGCAGTACTTC. Amino acid sequence: CASSPQGFWQYF.

In the case of this clonotype: Compared with germline, one end of the junction differs, possibly owing to a read error. V usage is TRBV20-1 and J usage is TRBJ2-3; the D gene is possibly TRBD1 (6 bases). The germline V gene encodes CDR1 DFQATT and CDR2 SNEGSKA (reference sequence). CDR3 length equals 18 residues. The CDR3 DNA sequence: TGCTGTGCTAGTAGGGGGTCATGGGTAGGGGGAGACGCAGATACGCAGTATTTT. This encodes CCASRGSWVGGDADTQYF.

With respect to this clonotype: The junction differs from germline at one of its ends, possibly a read error. The chain carries TRBV4-2 and TRBJ2-2; maybe TRBD2 (6 bases). This CDR3 spans 13 amino acids. Germline-derived CDR1 and CDR2 are LGHNA and YNFKEQ. CDR3 sequence reads: CASSPERGGELFF. CDR3 nucleotide sequence: TGTGCCAGCAGCCCAGAACGCGGCGGGGAACTGTTTTTT.

Of note for this clonotype: The conserved final phenylalanine or tryptophan is absent from the CDR3, which likely points to a read error. For the CDR3, the DNA is TGCACCAGTGCAAACAGGGCAAGGCTTGGCAATGAGCAGTTCCTC. Translated, it gives CTSANRARLGNEQFL. The V and J genes are TRBV10-1 and TRBJ2-1, with a tentative D call TRBD1 (6 bases). The V gene's germline CDR1 is WNHNN and CDR2 SYGVQD (reference sequence). CDR3 length: 15 amino acids.

This clonotype was counted a single time. A junction boundary mismatches the germline segment, possibly from a read error. The chain recombines TRBV11-3 with TRBJ2-3; weak D call: TRBD2 (5 bases). Germline loops: CDR1 SGHNT, CDR2 YENEEA. The CDR3 is 16 amino acids. The DNA for the CDR3 is TGTGCCAGCAACTTATCAACCATACCTAGCACAGATACGCAGTACTTT. Translated: CASNLSTIPSTDTQYF.

In its sample, this clonotype was seen a few times. Written as DNA, the CDR3 is TGCGCCAGCAGCTCGGAACTGCCGAACACTGAAGCTTTCTTT. Translation: CASSSELPNTEAFF. The chain joins TRBV5-1 to TRBJ1-1; D unresolved. With 3 bases removed from V and 1 base from J, the gap between germline ends came to 10 bases. The germline V gene encodes CDR1 SGHRS and CDR2 YFSETQ. There are 14 residues in the CDR3.

The genes are TRBV6-5 and TRBJ1-6; D not certain. CDR1 MNHEY and CDR2 SVGAGI come from the germline V gene. Trimming pared 2 bases from V and 14 bases from J, leaving 13 bases between. There are 13 residues in the CDR3. The CDR3 protein is CASSYKGGGSLHF. The DNA of the CDR3 is TGTGCCAGCAGTTACAAAGGCGGCGGATCCCTCCACTTT.

This clonotype is termed large. This rearrangement joins TRBV10-1 to TRBJ2-2, with 12 bases matching TRBD2. Trimming cost V 3 bases and J 6 bases; bases outside gene matches: 5. Per the germline V gene, CDR1 is WNHNN and CDR2 is SYGVQD (reference sequence). This CDR3 spans 16 amino acids. The CDR3: CASSEMASGRAGELFF. CDR3 DNA sequence: TGCGCCAGCAGTGAAATGGCTAGCGGGAGGGCCGGGGAGCTGTTTTTT.

A remark on this clonotype: Here the CDR3 omits its conserved ending phenylalanine or tryptophan, so a read error is the likely source. It is unclear where the CDR3 begins or ends on the DNA, so no DNA is shown, and the CDR3 is as TCRdb lists it. V is TRBV6-5 and J is TRBJ2-1; TRBD1 was called by the table and not checked on the DNA. Germline V gene lookup returns CDR1 MNHEY and CDR2 SVGAGI. The CDR3 is 13 residues long, ends included. This CDR3 is CASSYSGGDEQSC.

The chain carries TRBV2 and TRBJ2-2; D is undetermined. The CDR3 runs to 14 residues. CDR1 and CDR2 from the germline V gene are SNHLY and FYNNEI. Trimming pared 6 bases from V and 8 bases from J, leaving 16 bases between. CDR3 sequence reads: CASRPRSQVGELFF. The CDR3 bases are TGTGCCAGCAGACCCCGATCGCAGGTGGGGGAGCTGTTTTTT.